What follows describes a single T cell receptor (beta chain). What it recognizes is unknown. The sample belongs to a study of Graves' ophthalmopathy and Graves' hyperthyroidism. Study conclusions and caveats: The model's prediction of ophthalmopathy progression had 70.59% sensitivity and around 72% specificity. Ophthalmopathy versus stable hyperthyroidism: 13-signature model gave 87.88% sensitivity, roughly 81% specificity.

The authors amplified TCR beta CDR3 regions from RNA transcripts. First-round RT-PCR with HTBI primers preceded a second-round multiplex PCR. In TCRdb, the multiplex PCR reads were re-called with MiXCR into one record per CDR3 protein. The sample includes about 550,000 distinct CDR3 sequences, 39% of them seen just once. The CDR3 totals 16 residues. Per germline, CDR1 MGHDK and CDR2 SYGVNS. With 4 bases clipped from V and 11 bases from J, the junction kept 18 bases outside the gene matches. This TCR came from an adult man with Graves' hyperthyroidism. The genes are TRBV25-1 and TRBJ2-5, with 8 bases matching TRBD1. The sequencing sample was made of peripheral blood or thyroid tissue (not recorded which). Here the CDR3 DNA reads TGTGCCAGCAGTGCTACGGACAGGGACCCTAGGGATGAGCAGTACTTC. Its translation is CASSATDRDPRDEQYF. Variable domain in full (rest from reference TRBV25-1 and TRBJ2-5): EADIYQTPRYLVIGTGKKITLECSQTMGHDKMYWYQQDPGMELHLIHYSYGVNSTEKGDLSSESTVSRIRTEHFPLTLESARPSHTSQYLCASSATDRDPRDEQYFGPGTRLLVL.